This T cell receptor beta chain appears in the sequencing data of a study of blood T cell repertoires in COVID-19. As for the study in general: Sites in the United States, Italy and Spain provided acute and convalescent COVID-19 samples. The cDNA or gDNA used as material had been derived from T cells, B-cell-depleted T cells, or PBMCs.

This CDR3 has 14 amino acids. With V trimmed by 6 bases and J by 1 base, 5 bases remained unmatched. Germline V gene lookup returns CDR1 MNHEY and CDR2 SMNVEV (reference sequence). Per the original methods: Amplification with reference gene primers provided the estimates of nucleated cell counts. TCRdb keeps only in-frame clones here, not all; method: immunoSEQ multiplex PCR. The DNA was the basis for D and trimming; V, J and clone size are from that table. Among under 350,000 clones listed, about 89% were seen once. This clonotype originated in a middle-aged man with acute or convalescent COVID-19. V gene TRBV27 combines with J gene TRBJ1-2; 7 bases are shared with TRBD1. Sequencing was done on a sample of peripheral blood. The CDR3 loop is CASSLDRFNYGYTF. CDR3 nucleotide sequence: TGTGCCAGCAGCTTGGACAGGTTTAACTATGGCTACACCTTC.